A selection of T cell receptor beta chains follows, all from one sample in a study of blood T cell repertoires in COVID-19. Sequencing used immunoSEQ multiplex PCR; TCRdb keeps in-frame clones, though not all of them. Altogether about 100,000 clones are present, approximately 80% being singletons, with the ten largest covering 9.8%. The sample consisted of peripheral blood. The receptors were gathered from a man aged 55 to 70 with active or convalescent COVID-19. Both conserved end residues are part of each CDR3. The order of the fields is CDR3 DNA, CDR3 protein, clone size, D gene, V gene, J gene. The D gene is left open where the match is weak. Clone size is stated in some rows and not others, as once, few, many or a class when expanded.

DNA: TGTGCCACCAGTAATGGACAGACGAGACTCAATGAGCAGTTCTTC
CDR3: CATSNGQTRLNEQFF
size: once
D: -
V: TRBV24-1
J: TRBJ2-1

DNA: TGCAGCGTCAACAGGGGGGCGAACACTGAAGCTTTCTTT
CDR3: CSVNRGANTEAFF
size: once
D: TRBD1
V: TRBV29-1
J: TRBJ1-1

DNA: TGTGCCAGCAGCTTGAAGGCGGGAGGGCAAGAGACCCAGTACTTC
CDR3: CASSLKAGGQETQYF
size: -
D: TRBD2
V: TRBV5-5
J: TRBJ2-5

DNA: TGTGCCAGCAGTTTACGACTTGAAGCTTTCTTT
CDR3: CASSLRLEAFF
size: -
D: -
V: TRBV28
J: TRBJ1-1

DNA: TGTGCCAGCAAGGGTAGCGGGAGAGCAACAGATACGCAGTATTTT
CDR3: CASKGSGRATDTQYF
size: -
D: TRBD2
V: TRBV6-5
J: TRBJ2-3

DNA: TGTGCCAGCACCACAGGGGGACTTTCCACCGGGGAGCTGTTTTTT
CDR3: CASTTGGLSTGELFF
size: -
D: TRBD1
V: TRBV5-6
J: TRBJ2-2

DNA: TGTGCCAGCAGATCAATAGGACAGGGCTGGGGCTACACCTTC
CDR3: CASRSIGQGWGYTF
size: -
D: TRBD1
V: TRBV27
J: TRBJ1-2

DNA: TGTGCCAGCAGCCTTCCGAGCTCCTACAATGAGCAGTTCTTC
CDR3: CASSLPSSYNEQFF
size: -
D: -
V: TRBV27
J: TRBJ2-1

DNA: TGTGCCAGCAGTCCCTGGACAGGGGCCTCCTACGAGCAGTACTTC
CDR3: CASSPWTGASYEQYF
size: -
D: TRBD1
V: TRBV28
J: TRBJ2-7

DNA: TGTGCCATCAGTGACCCGACAGTCAACTATGGCTACACCTTC
CDR3: CAISDPTVNYGYTF
size: -
D: -
V: TRBV10-3
J: TRBJ1-2